These 20 T cell receptor beta chains share one sample of origin, sequenced in a study of beta chain features in type 1 diabetes. Study-level findings and limits: Significant though moderate, a shortening of TCRB CDR3s appeared in all four CD4+ subsets of Type 1 diabetes patients.

The isolated RNA, all of it, was reverse transcribed, so expressed TCRB transcripts were what got sequenced. This table comes from immunoSEQ multiplex PCR, and its TCRdb copy is limited to in-frame clones, with some not included. The table shows roughly 15,000 clones, with roughly 72% occurring only once. Their antigens remain unidentified. The sample was stem cell memory CD4+ T cells from blood. The receptors were gathered from a young man with type 1 diabetes.

The chain employs TRBV6-6 and TRBJ1-1; D remains ambiguous. The V end was cut by 0 bases, the J end by 0 bases, with 8 bases between. This CDR3 comprises 15 residues. CDR1 MNHNY and CDR2 SVGAGI come from the germline V gene (reference sequence). The CDR3 region is CASSYSRQMNTEAFF. The CDR3 bases are TGTGCCAGCAGTTACTCGAGGCAGATGAACACTGAAGCTTTCTTT.

The rearrangement links TRBV13 to TRBJ1-4; D perhaps matches TRBD1 (5 bases). CDR1 PRHDT and CDR2 FYEKMQ come from the germline V gene (reference sequence). CDR3 length: 15 amino acids. V lost 5 bases, J lost 7 bases, and 17 bases lay in between. CDR3 region: CASSPPDRVGEKLFF. CDR3 in DNA: TGTGCCAGCAGCCCACCAGACAGAGTGGGTGAAAAACTGTTTTTT. Full variable domain (missing parts from reference TRBV13 and TRBJ1-4): AAGVIQSPRHLIKEKRETATLKCYPIPRHDTVYWYQQGPGQDPQFLISFYEKMQSDKGSIPDRFSAQQFSDYHSELNMSSLELGDSALYFCASSPPDRVGEKLFFGSGTQLSVL.

The chain recombines TRBV27 with TRBJ2-4, with D maybe TRBD2 (5 bases). Germline CDR1 and CDR2: MNHEY and SMNVEV (reference sequence). The CDR3 contains 15 residues. Trimming took 4 bases from V and 4 from J, leaving 14 bases between them. The CDR3 bases are TGTGCCAGCAGTTCGGGGTGGTTGGATAAAAACATTCAGTACTTC. This sequence encodes CASSSGWLDKNIQYF.

V gene TRBV2 combines with J gene TRBJ2-1; D remains unclear. V dropped 6 bases and J dropped 3 bases, with 9 bases sitting between them. The CDR3 consists of 13 residues. Germline CDR1 is SNHLY and CDR2 is FYNNEI. The CDR3 here is CASSNPGYNEQFF. The CDR3 nucleotides read TGTGCCAGCAGCAACCCGGGCTACAATGAGCAGTTCTTC.

The rearrangement links TRBV7-9 to TRBJ2-5; D might be TRBD2 (5 bases). The CDR3 is made up of 15 amino acids. Deletions cut 2 bases from V and 6 bases from J, with 16 bases between. CDR1 and CDR2 from the germline V gene are SEHNR and FQNEAQ (reference sequence). The DNA for the CDR3 is TGTGCCAGCAGCTTATGGCTAGGAGGCGTGAAGACCCAGTACTTC. It specifies CASSLWLGGVKTQYF.

This chain uses TRBV11-2 with TRBJ1-2; D is undetermined. V was shortened by 6 bases and J by 8 bases, with 16 bases between the two germline ends. Per the germline V gene, CDR1 is SGHAT and CDR2 is FQNNGV. The CDR3 contains 13 residues. CDR3 protein: CASSPTTILGYTF. DNA for the CDR3: TGTGCCAGCAGTCCCACGACCATACTAGGCTACACCTTC.

Only a few counts were recorded for this clone. The chain has TRBV29-1 and TRBJ2-7; 11 bases line up with TRBD1. The junction had 11 bases not matched to a gene; V was cut back by 8 bases and J by 5 bases. The V gene's germline CDR1 is SQVTM and CDR2 ANQGSEA. This CDR3 comprises 14 residues. In DNA form, the CDR3 reads TGCAGCTTCAGTACCGGGACAGGGGGTCACGAGCAGTACTTC. Its protein product is CSFSTGTGGHEQYF.

V and J are TRBV7-9 and TRBJ2-1; TRBD1 aligns across 10 bases. Germline V CDR1 and CDR2: SEHNR, FQNEAQ (reference sequence). This CDR3 spans 15 amino acids. V shed 1 base, J shed 8 bases, and the junction held 5 bases outside the gene matches. CDR3 in DNA: TGTGCCAGCAGCTTAGGGGACAGGGGTACGGATGAGCAGTTCTTC. This sequence encodes CASSLGDRGTDEQFF.

In this sample, this clone turned up once. The gene calls are TRBV4-2 and TRBJ1-5, with D maybe TRBD1 (5 bases). CDR3 length: 16 amino acids. Germline V gives CDR1 LGHNA, CDR2 YNFKEQ. V was shortened by 0 bases and J by 11 bases, with 20 bases between the two germline ends. The CDR3, as DNA: TGTGCCAGCAGCCAAGATGGATTGGCAGGGCCCGACGCCCAGCATTTT. Encoded protein: CASSQDGLAGPDAQHF.

The CDR3 protein is CAWSGQETQYF. For the CDR3, the DNA is TGTGCCTGGAGCGGCCAAGAGACCCAGTACTTC. The chain is built from TRBV30 and TRBJ2-5; D is undetermined. Germline V gives CDR1 GTSNPN, CDR2 SVGIG (reference sequence). Trimming left V 3 bases short and J 1 base short, with 3 bases between. The CDR3 sequence is 11 residues long. Combining the CDR3 with reference TRBV30 and TRBJ2-5 gives the whole variable domain SQTIHQWPATLVQPVGSPLSLECTVEGTSNPNLYWYRQAAGRGLQLLFYSVGIGQISSEVPQNLSASRPQDRQFILSSKKLLLSDSGFYLCAWSGQETQYFGPGTRLLVL.

This clone was found a few times. V gene TRBV4-2 combines with J gene TRBJ1-1; TRBD1 might be the D (5 bases). The V end was cut by 3 bases, the J end by 1 base, with 9 bases between. Germline values: CDR1 LGHNA, CDR2 YNFKEQ. The CDR3 is made up of 14 amino acids. CDR3 nucleotide sequence: TGTGCCAGCAGCCACCAAGGGGCGAACACTGAAGCTTTCTTT. Translation: CASSHQGANTEAFF.

This sequence joins TRBV2 and TRBJ2-3; 7 bases match TRBD1. The V gene end was trimmed by 5 bases and the J gene end by 2 bases; junction bases not matched to a gene: 7. Germline loops: CDR1 SNHLY, CDR2 FYNNEI. The CDR3 totals 15 residues. CDR3 nucleotide sequence: TGTGCCAGCAGTTACGGGACAGACATCACAGATACGCAGTATTTT. As protein: CASSYGTDITDTQYF.

The gene calls are TRBV12-5 and TRBJ2-2; weak D call: TRBD1 (6 bases). The germline V gene has CDR1 LGHNT and CDR2 FRNRAP. The CDR3 length is 14 residues. Trimming cost V 3 bases and J 2 bases, with 7 bases left between them. DNA of the CDR3: TGTGCTAGTGGTTTCAGGGGAAACACCGGGGAGCTGTTTTTT. This translates into CASGFRGNTGELFF.

The V call is TRBV6-5, the J call TRBJ2-5; 8 bases match TRBD1. The CDR3 is made up of 15 amino acids. Per the germline V gene, CDR1 is MNHEY and CDR2 is SVGAGI. V lost 6 bases and J lost 4; bases outside the gene matches: 10. The CDR3 DNA reads as TGTGCCAGCAGCGCCCTCGGGACAGGTGGAGAGACCCAGTACTTC. It specifies CASSALGTGGETQYF.

This clone was detected a few times. The chain couples TRBV6-4 to TRBJ1-1; D ambiguous. Germline CDR1 MRHNA, CDR2 SNTAGT. The V end lost 8 bases, the J end lost 0 bases, and 16 bases lay between the germline ends. The CDR3 extends over 15 amino acids. CDR3 protein: CASRREGSVNTEAFF. The DNA of the CDR3 is TGTGCCAGCCGCCGGGAGGGCAGCGTGAACACTGAAGCTTTCTTT.

This clone was counted a few times. This chain connects TRBV7-9 to TRBJ2-7; D remains ambiguous. The CDR3 extends over 13 amino acids. The ends were cut back, 3 bases at V and 2 bases at J, with 8 bases in the middle. In germline, CDR1 is SEHNR, CDR2 FQNEAQ (reference sequence). CDR3 sequence (DNA): TGTGCCAGCAGCTTGAGCCAAACCTACGAGCAGTACTTC. It encodes CASSLSQTYEQYF. The full variable domain, with the rest looked up from reference TRBV7-9 and TRBJ2-7, is DTGVSQNPRHKITKRGQNVTFRCDPISEHNRLYWYRQTLGQGPEFLTYFQNEAQLEKSRLLSDRFSAERPKGSFSTLEIQRTEQGDSAMYLCASSLSQTYEQYFGPGTRLTVT.

This rearrangement joins TRBV28 to TRBJ1-5, with D possibly being TRBD1 (5 bases). The CDR3 extends over 15 amino acids. Germline V gene lookup returns CDR1 MDHEN and CDR2 SYDVKM. Trimming cost V 7 bases and J 5 bases, with 18 bases left between them. The CDR3 loop reads CASILGGSAYQPQHF. The CDR3 DNA is TGTGCCAGCATCTTGGGGGGGTCGGCCTATCAGCCCCAGCATTTT.

The chain couples TRBV4-1 to TRBJ2-1, with TRBD1 as a possible D gene (6 bases). The V gene lost 4 bases and the J gene lost 5 bases, with 12 bases spanning the gap. The CDR3 contains 14 residues. Per the germline V gene, CDR1 is MGHRA and CDR2 is YSYEKL. CDR3 nucleotides: TGCGCCAGCAGCCCCCGGACAGTTGACAATGAGCAGTTCTTC. Translating gives CASSPRTVDNEQFF.

The gene calls are TRBV4-1 and TRBJ2-1; 11 nucleotides line up with TRBD2. CDR1 is MGHRA, CDR2 YSYEKL, per germline. The CDR3 consists of 16 residues. With 4 bases clipped from V and 0 bases from J, the junction kept 2 bases outside the gene matches. The CDR3 DNA is TGCGCCAGCAGCCGACTAGCGGGGCTCTCCTACAATGAGCAGTTCTTC. It is translated as CASSRLAGLSYNEQFF.

This clone was counted only a few times. The chain is built from TRBV27 and TRBJ2-6; D might be TRBD1 (5 bases). CDR1 is MNHEY and CDR2 is SMNVEV in the germline V gene (reference sequence). V was trimmed by 1 base and J by 0 bases, leaving 7 bases between them. The CDR3 sequence is 16 residues long. The CDR3 region is CASSLYRSSGANVLTF. The CDR3, as DNA: TGTGCCAGCAGTTTATACAGGAGCTCTGGGGCCAACGTCCTGACTTTC.